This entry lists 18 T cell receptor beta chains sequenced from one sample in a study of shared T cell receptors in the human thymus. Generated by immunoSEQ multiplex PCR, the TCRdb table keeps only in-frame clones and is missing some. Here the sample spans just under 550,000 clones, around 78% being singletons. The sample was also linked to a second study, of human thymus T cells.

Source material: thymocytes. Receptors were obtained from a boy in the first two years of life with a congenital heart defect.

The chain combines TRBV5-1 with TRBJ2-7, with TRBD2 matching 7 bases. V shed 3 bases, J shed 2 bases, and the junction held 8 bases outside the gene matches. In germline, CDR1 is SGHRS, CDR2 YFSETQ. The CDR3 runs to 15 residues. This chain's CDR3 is CASSSTPGLPYEQYF. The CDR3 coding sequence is TGCGCCAGCAGCTCAACTCCGGGACTACCCTACGAGCAGTACTTC.

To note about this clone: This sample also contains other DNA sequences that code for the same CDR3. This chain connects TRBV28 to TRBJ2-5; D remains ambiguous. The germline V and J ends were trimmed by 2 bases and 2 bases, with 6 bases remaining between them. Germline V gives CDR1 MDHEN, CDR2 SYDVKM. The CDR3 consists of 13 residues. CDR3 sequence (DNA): TGTGCCAGCAGTTTAGGAGAACAAGAGACCCAGTACTTC. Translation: CASSLGEQETQYF.

In DNA, the CDR3 is TGTGCCAGCAGCCACCGGGGGGCACTCACTGAAGCTTTCTTT. Protein sequence: CASSHRGALTEAFF. The chain links TRBV11-3 to TRBJ1-1; the D gene is possibly TRBD1 (6 bases). The CDR3 is 14 residues long. CDR1 and CDR2 from the germline V gene are SGHNT and YENEEA. Trimming took 5 bases from V and 4 from J, leaving 14 bases between them.

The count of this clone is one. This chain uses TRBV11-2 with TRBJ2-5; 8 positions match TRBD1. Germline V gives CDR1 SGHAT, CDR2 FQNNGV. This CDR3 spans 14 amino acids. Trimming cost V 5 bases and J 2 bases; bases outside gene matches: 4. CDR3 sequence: CASSSRDRQETQYF. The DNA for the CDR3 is TGTGCCAGCAGCAGCCGGGACAGGCAAGAGACCCAGTACTTC.

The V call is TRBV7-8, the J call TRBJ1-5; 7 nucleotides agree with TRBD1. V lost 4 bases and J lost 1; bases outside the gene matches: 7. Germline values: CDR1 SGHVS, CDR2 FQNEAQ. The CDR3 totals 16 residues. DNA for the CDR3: TGTGCCAGCAGCTACAGACAGGGTCGGAGCAATCAGCCCCAGCATTTT. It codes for CASSYRQGRSNQPQHF.

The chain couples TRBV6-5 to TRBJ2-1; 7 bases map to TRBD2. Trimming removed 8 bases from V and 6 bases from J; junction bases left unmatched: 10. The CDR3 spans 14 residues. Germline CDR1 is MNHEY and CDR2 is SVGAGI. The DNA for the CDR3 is TGTGCCAGCCTGGAGGGCGGGAGTTCCAATGAGCAGTTCTTC. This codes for CASLEGGSSNEQFF.

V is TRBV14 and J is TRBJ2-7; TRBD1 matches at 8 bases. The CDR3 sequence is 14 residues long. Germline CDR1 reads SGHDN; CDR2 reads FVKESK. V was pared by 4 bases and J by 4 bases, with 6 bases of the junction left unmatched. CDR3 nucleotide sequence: TGTGCCAGCAGCCCGTTTCAGGGGGCTTACGAGCAGTACTTC. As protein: CASSPFQGAYEQYF.

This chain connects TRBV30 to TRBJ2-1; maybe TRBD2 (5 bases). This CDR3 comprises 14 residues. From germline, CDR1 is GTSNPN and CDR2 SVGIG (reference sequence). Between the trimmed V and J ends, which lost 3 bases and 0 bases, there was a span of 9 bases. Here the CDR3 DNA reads TGTGCCTGGAGAGCGGAGACCTCCTACAATGAGCAGTTCTTC. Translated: CAWRAETSYNEQFF.

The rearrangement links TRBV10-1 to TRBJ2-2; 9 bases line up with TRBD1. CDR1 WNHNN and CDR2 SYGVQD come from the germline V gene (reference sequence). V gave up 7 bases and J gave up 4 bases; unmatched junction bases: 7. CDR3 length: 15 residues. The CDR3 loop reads CASKPGTGSTGELFF. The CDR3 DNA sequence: TGCGCCAGCAAACCTGGGACAGGGAGCACCGGGGAGCTGTTTTTT.

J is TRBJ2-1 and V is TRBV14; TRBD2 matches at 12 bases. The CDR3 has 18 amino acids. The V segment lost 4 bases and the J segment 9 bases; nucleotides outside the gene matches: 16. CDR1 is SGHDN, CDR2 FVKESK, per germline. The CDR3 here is CASSRPKEASGRGAEQFF. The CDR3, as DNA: TGTGCCAGCAGCCGTCCGAAGGAGGCTAGCGGGAGGGGGGCTGAGCAGTTCTTC.

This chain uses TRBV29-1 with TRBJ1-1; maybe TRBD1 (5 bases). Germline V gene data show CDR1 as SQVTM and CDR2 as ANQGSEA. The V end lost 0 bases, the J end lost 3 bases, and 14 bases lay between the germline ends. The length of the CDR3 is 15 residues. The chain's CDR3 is CSVEEPAREDTEAFF. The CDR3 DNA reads TGCAGCGTTGAAGAGCCGGCCAGGGAGGACACTGAAGCTTTCTTT.

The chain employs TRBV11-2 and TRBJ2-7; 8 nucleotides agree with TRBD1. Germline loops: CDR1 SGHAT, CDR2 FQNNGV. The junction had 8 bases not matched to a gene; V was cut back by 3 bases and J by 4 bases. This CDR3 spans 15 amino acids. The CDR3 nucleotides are TGTGCCAGCAGCTTCGGCAGGGGGCAGGCGTACGAGCAGTACTTC. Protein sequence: CASSFGRGQAYEQYF.

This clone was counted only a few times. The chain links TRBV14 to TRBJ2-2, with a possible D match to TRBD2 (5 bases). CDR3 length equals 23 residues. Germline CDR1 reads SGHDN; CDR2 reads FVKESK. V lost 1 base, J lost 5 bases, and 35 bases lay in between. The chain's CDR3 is CASSQVLSATGFIRTRETGELFF. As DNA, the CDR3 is TGTGCCAGCAGCCAAGTTCTTTCCGCTACGGGGTTTATACGAACCAGAGAGACCGGGGAGCTGTTTTTT.

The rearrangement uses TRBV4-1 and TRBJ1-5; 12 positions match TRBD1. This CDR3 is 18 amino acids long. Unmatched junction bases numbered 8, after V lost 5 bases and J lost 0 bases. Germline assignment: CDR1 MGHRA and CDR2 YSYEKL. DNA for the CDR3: TGCGCCAGCAGCGGCCGGGACAGGGGGCCTCATAGCAATCAGCCCCAGCATTTT. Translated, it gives CASSGRDRGPHSNQPQHF.

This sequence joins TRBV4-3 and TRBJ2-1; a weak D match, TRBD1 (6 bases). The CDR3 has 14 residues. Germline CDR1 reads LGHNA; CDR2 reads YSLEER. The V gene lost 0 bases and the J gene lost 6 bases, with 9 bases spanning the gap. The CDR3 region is CASSQDPGVNEQFF. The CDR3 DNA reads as TGCGCCAGCAGCCAAGATCCAGGGGTCAATGAGCAGTTCTTC.

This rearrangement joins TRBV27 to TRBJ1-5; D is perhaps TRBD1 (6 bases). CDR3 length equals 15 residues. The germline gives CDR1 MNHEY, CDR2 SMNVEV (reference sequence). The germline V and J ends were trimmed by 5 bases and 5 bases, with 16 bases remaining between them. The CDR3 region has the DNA TGTGCCAGCAGTCCAATGGGGGGGCCCCATCAGCCCCAGCATTTT. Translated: CASSPMGGPHQPQHF.

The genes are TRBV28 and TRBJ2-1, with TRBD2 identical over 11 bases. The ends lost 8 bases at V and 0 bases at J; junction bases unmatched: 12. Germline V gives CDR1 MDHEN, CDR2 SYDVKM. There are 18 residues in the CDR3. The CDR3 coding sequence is TGTGCCAGCGGCTCTCCGGGACTAGCGGACCGCTCCTACAATGAGCAGTTCTTC. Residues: CASGSPGLADRSYNEQFF.

DNA of the CDR3: TGTGCCAGCAGCCAAGATCGTGAGCGAGAGCAGTTCTTC. This codes for CASSQDREREQFF. The V and J genes are TRBV14 and TRBJ2-1; no reliable D call. From germline, CDR1 is SGHDN and CDR2 FVKESK. This CDR3 comprises 13 residues. V was shortened by 0 bases and J by 10 bases, with 10 bases between the two germline ends.